This T cell receptor beta chain stems from a study of lymphopenia after photon versus proton radiotherapy. This clone was detected once. Its antigen is undetermined. Regarding the study as a whole: Photon-treated patients lost naive T cells and TCR diversity; proton-treated stayed stable. Only patients who died were analyzed for survival; proton advantage is unproven. Oligoclonal CD8+ Temra expansion after nadir drove photon patients' diversity drop.

Germline V gives CDR1 MNHNS, CDR2 SASEGT. J gave up 3 bases and V 0 bases, and 8 bases lay outside the gene matches. The CDR3 runs to 17 residues. Clones were read by immunoSEQ multiplex PCR, and TCRdb kept only the in-frame ones, dropping some. The sample lists some 170,000 clones, 88% occurring once. This receptor was identified in a man aged 50 or older with gastric cancer. The material was peripheral blood, obtained from a patient treated with photon-based radiotherapy. V and J are TRBV6-1 and TRBJ2-1, with 7 positions matching TRBD2. Here the CDR3 DNA reads TGTGCCAGCAGTGAAGCGGCCGGGGGGAGTTTCTACAATGAGCAGTTCTTC. Its protein is CASSEAAGGSFYNEQFF.